This record covers a single T cell receptor beta chain. These data originate in a study of spatial heterogeneity in lung cancer. V lost 5 bases, J lost 5 bases, and 12 bases lay in between. This CDR3 is 13 amino acids long. Specified time point: sample taken at primary tumor resection. The authors sequenced whole RNA from tumor, nontumor lung or frozen PBMC without sorting. TCRdb independently ran MiXCR on the 5' RACE reads; one entry per CDR3 protein. The table has 25,000 or so distinct CDR3 sequences, about 8.1% seen once. The sequenced sample was PBMCs, obtained at surgery. This sequence joins TRBV12-3 or TRBV12-4 and TRBJ1-1; maybe TRBD1 (6 bases). The sequence derives from a female donor with early-stage non-small cell lung cancer. The CDR3 sequence: CASSPGTRTEAFF. CDR3 DNA sequence: TGTGCCAGCAGTCCCGGGACACGGACTGAAGCTTTCTTT.